The text below deals with one TCR beta chain. After removal of 3 bases from V and 5 bases from J, the junction contained 7 bases not matched to a gene. CDR3 size: 15 residues. CDR1 and CDR2 (germline): SGHNT, YENEEA. The sample belongs to a study of blood T cell repertoires in COVID-19. The method was immunoSEQ multiplex PCR; TCRdb's version includes in-frame clones alone and lacks a portion of them. The sample consists of around 500,000 clones, approximately 85% of them appearing once. This receptor was obtained from a human donor in a cohort sampled during active COVID-19. The chain employs TRBV11-3 and TRBJ2-3; TRBD1 aligns across 8 bases. Sequencing was done on a sample of peripheral blood. For the CDR3, the DNA is TGTGCCAGCAGCTTCAGGAGGACAGGGAAAGATACGCAGTATTTT. It codes for CASSFRRTGKDTQYF.